A selection of T cell receptor beta chains follows, all from one sample in a study of OX40 agonist ivuxolimab in advanced cancers. Assay: immunoSEQ multiplex PCR; the TCRdb copy retains only in-frame clones and omits some. The sample has tens of thousands of clones, about 88% seen once. Specimen: CD4+ or CD8+ T cells sorted from blood, collected in a trial of the OX40 agonist ivuxolimab. These receptor sequences come from an adult with an advanced solid tumor such as melanoma, head and neck, liver or kidney cancer. CDR3s include the opening cysteine and the closing phenylalanine or tryptophan. A D gene is named only where the DNA matches it firmly. Some rows mark clone size as missing; the rest say once, few, many or name a class of expanded clone.

>NA|TRBD1|TRBV29-1|TRBJ2-7
TGCAGCGTTGGTACAGGGGGCTGGGAGCAGTACTTC
CSVGTGGWEQYF
>NA|TRBD1|TRBV7-9|TRBJ2-1
TGTGCCAGCCTGAGGACAGGGGGTATCGATGAGCAGTTCTTC
CASLRTGGIDEQFF
>few|TRBD2|TRBV7-8|TRBJ2-7
TGTGCCAGCAGCGAAGGTACTAGCGGGAACGAGCAGTACTTC
CASSEGTSGNEQYF
>once|TRBD1|TRBV10-3|TRBJ2-2
TGTGCCATCAGGGGACAGGCATCCGCGAACACCGGGGAGCTGTTTTTT
CAIRGQASANTGELFF
>NA|TRBD1|TRBV18|TRBJ2-2
TGTGCCAGCTCACCAACCGTGCGGACAGGGAGTACCGGGGAGCTGTTTTTT
CASSPTVRTGSTGELFF
>once|NA|TRBV5-4|TRBJ1-3
TGTGCCAGCAAACAGGCCAGCTCTGGAAACACCATATATTTT
CASKQASSGNTIYF
>once|NA|TRBV19|TRBJ1-4
TGTGCCAGTAGTATAGACCGGGAAAAACTGTTTTTT
CASSIDREKLFF
>NA|NA|TRBV27|TRBJ1-1
TGTGCCAGCAGATTCTCCTCGACAGGAGTGAACACTGAAGCTTTCTTT
CASRFSSTGVNTEAFF
>NA|TRBD2|TRBV5-4|TRBJ2-5
TGTGCCAGCAGCGAAGCTTATAGCGGGAGAAAACAAGAGACCCAGTACTTC
CASSEAYSGRKQETQYF
>NA|TRBD2|TRBV11-3|TRBJ2-1
TGTGCCAGCAGCCCCCGGACTAGCGGGAGTATATTAGAGCAGTTCTTC
CASSPRTSGSILEQFF
>NA|NA|TRBV28|TRBJ1-1
TGTGCCAGCAGTTTATCGTGGGCAGGTTGGCGGGAGAACACTGAAGCTTTCTTT
CASSLSWAGWRENTEAFF
>once|NA|TRBV10-3|TRBJ1-5
TGTGCCATCAGTGAGTCTAGGGTTCAGCCCCAGCATTTT
CAISESRVQPQHF
>NA|TRBD1|TRBV18|TRBJ1-4
TGTGCCAGCTCGGGACAGGGCTTTGGAGAAAAACTGTTTTTT
CASSGQGFGEKLFF
>few|NA|TRBV19|TRBJ1-5
TGTGCCAGTAGTATAGTAGGGAGCCAGCCCCAGCATTTT
CASSIVGSQPQHF
>NA|TRBD1|TRBV28|TRBJ2-7
TGTGCCAGCAGCAAGACAGGGCGCGAGCAGTACTTC
CASSKTGREQYF
>NA|NA|TRBV2|TRBJ2-7
TGTGCCACCGCCAGGGAGTACGAGCAGTACTTC
CATAREYEQYF
>once|NA|TRBV28|TRBJ2-7
TGTGCCACCTCGGCGGACAGCTCCTACGAGCAGTACTTC
CATSADSSYEQYF
>NA|NA|TRBV5-1|TRBJ1-5
TGCGCCAGCAGTCTCGGGGGTCAGGAGGGTCAGCCCCAGCATTTT
CASSLGGQEGQPQHF
>NA|TRBD2|TRBV5-1|TRBJ2-2
TGCGCCAGCAGCCCGTATACTAGCGGGAGGGGGACCGGGGAGCTGTTTTTT
CASSPYTSGRGTGELFF
>NA|TRBD1|TRBV29-1|TRBJ2-3
TGCAGCGTTGTAGGCAGGGGGCGACCGGATACGCAGTATTTT
CSVVGRGRPDTQYF
>NA|TRBD1|TRBV18|TRBJ2-1
TGTGCCAGCTCACCCAGACAGGGGGCCTACAATGAGCAGTTCTTC
CASSPRQGAYNEQFF
>NA|TRBD2|TRBV6-1|TRBJ2-2
TGTGCCAGCACACCGGGACTAGCGGTCACCGGGGAGCTGTTTTTT
CASTPGLAVTGELFF
>NA|NA|TRBV6-5|TRBJ1-1
TGTGCCAGCAGTTACTCGAATGGGAGGACTGAAGCTTTCTTT
CASSYSNGRTEAFF
>NA|NA|TRBV5-4|TRBJ1-2
TGTGCCAGCAGCTTGGCCCGGACTGGCTACACCTTC
CASSLARTGYTF
>NA|NA|TRBV19|TRBJ2-5
TGTGCCAGTAGTATAACCAGGGAAGAGACCCAGTACTTC
CASSITREETQYF
>few|TRBD1|TRBV6-6|TRBJ1-3
TGTGCCAGCAGTTGGGGACAGGGAAACACCATATATTTT
CASSWGQGNTIYF
>NA|TRBD1|TRBV5-4|TRBJ2-3
TGTGCCAGCAGTCCCCGGGACAGGGTACCAGATACGCAGTATTTT
CASSPRDRVPDTQYF
>NA|NA|TRBV10-3|TRBJ2-3
TGTGCCATCAGTGATGTCGACATGAGGGACACAGATACGCAGTATTTT
CAISDVDMRDTDTQYF
>once|TRBD1|TRBV7-2|TRBJ1-2
TGCGCCAGCAGCCAAGATTTTTCAGGGGGAGATGGCTACACCTTC
CASSQDFSGGDGYTF
>NA|NA|TRBV28|TRBJ2-7
TGTGCCAGCAGTTCACGACAGACCTACTACGAGCAGTACTTC
CASSSRQTYYEQYF
>NA|NA|TRBV4-1|TRBJ1-3
TGCGCCAGCAGCCAAGAGCTTAGCGTCGGTCGAAACACCATATATTTT
CASSQELSVGRNTIYF
>NA|NA|TRBV9|TRBJ2-2
TGTGCCAGCAGCACCTCCGGGACTTCTACCGGGGAGCTGTTTTTT
CASSTSGTSTGELFF